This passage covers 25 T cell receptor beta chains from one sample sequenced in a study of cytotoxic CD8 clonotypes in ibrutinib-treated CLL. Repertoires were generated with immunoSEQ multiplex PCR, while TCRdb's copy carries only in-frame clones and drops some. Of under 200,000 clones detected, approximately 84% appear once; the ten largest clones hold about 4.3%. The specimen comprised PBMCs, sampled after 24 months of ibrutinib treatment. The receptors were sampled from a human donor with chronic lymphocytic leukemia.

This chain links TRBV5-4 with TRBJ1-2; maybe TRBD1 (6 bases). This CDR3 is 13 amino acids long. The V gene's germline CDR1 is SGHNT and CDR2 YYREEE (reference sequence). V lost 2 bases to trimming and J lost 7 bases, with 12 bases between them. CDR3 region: CASSFRGIGGYTF. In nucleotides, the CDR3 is TGTGCCAGCAGCTTCAGGGGAATCGGTGGCTACACCTTC.

CDR3 amino acids: CASSLSHVPDTQYF. CDR3 coding DNA: TGTGCCAGCAGCTTATCCCATGTCCCCGATACGCAGTATTTT. The V gene is TRBV11-2, the J gene TRBJ2-3, with D unresolved. The V and J ends lost 2 bases and 6 bases respectively, with 12 bases between them. The CDR3 totals 14 residues. Germline lookup yields CDR1 SGHAT and CDR2 FQNNGV.

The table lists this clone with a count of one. In nucleotides, the CDR3 is TGTGCCAGCAGTCGGCTATCGAGGAATACGCAGTATTTT. Amino acid sequence: CASSRLSRNTQYF. V is TRBV27 and J is TRBJ2-3, with unresolved D. Between the trimmed V and J ends, which lost 5 bases and 7 bases, there was a span of 13 bases. This CDR3 has 13 residues. CDR1 is MNHEY and CDR2 is SMNVEV in the germline V gene (reference sequence).

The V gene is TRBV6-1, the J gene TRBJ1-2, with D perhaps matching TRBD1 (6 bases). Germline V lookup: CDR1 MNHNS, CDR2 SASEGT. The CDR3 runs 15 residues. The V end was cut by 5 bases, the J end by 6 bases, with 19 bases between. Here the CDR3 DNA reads TGTGCCAGCAGTCCTACGGACAGAAACTACAATGGCTACACCTTC. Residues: CASSPTDRNYNGYTF.

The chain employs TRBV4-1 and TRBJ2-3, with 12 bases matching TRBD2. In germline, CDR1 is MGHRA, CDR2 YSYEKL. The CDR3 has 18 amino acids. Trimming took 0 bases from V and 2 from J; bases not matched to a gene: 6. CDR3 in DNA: TGCGCCAGCAGCCAAGATCGACTAGCGGGAGTGTACACAGATACGCAGTATTTT. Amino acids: CASSQDRLAGVYTDTQYF.

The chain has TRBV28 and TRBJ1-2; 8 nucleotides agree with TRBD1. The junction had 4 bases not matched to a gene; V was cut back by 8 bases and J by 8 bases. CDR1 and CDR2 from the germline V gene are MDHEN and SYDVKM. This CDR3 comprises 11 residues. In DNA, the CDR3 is TGTGCCAGCGGACAGGGAGGGGGCTACACCTTC. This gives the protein CASGQGGGYTF.

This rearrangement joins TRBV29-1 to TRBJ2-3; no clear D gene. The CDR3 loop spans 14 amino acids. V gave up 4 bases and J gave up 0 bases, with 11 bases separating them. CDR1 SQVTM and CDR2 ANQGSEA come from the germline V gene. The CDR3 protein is CSVAPLGSTDTQYF. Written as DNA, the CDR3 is TGCAGCGTTGCGCCGTTAGGTAGCACAGATACGCAGTATTTT.

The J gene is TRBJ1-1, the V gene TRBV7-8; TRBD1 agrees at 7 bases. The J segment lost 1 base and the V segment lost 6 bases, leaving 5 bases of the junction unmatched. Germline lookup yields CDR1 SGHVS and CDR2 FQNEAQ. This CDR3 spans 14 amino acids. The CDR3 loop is CASSLQGSNTEAFF. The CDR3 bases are TGTGCCAGCAGTTTACAGGGGTCGAACACTGAAGCTTTCTTT. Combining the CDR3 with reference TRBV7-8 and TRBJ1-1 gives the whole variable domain GAGVSQSPRYKVAKRGQDVALRCDPISGHVSLFWYQQALGQGPEFLTYFQNEAQLDKSGLPSDRFFAERPEGSVSTLKIQRTQQEDSAVYLCASSLQGSNTEAFFGQGTRLTVV.

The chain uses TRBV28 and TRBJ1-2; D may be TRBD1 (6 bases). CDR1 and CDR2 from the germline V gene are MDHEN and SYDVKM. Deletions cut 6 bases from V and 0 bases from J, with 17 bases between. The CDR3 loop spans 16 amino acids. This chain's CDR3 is CASSPTGGRSNYGYTF. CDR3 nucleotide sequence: TGTGCCAGCAGCCCTACCGGGGGCAGATCTAACTATGGCTACACCTTC.

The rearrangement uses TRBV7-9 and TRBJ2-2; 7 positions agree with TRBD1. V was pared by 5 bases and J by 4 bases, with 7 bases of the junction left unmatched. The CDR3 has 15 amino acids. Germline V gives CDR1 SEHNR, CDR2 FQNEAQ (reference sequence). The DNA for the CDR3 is TGTGCCAGCAGCCTGACAGGGACGGGCACCGGGGAGCTGTTTTTT. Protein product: CASSLTGTGTGELFF.

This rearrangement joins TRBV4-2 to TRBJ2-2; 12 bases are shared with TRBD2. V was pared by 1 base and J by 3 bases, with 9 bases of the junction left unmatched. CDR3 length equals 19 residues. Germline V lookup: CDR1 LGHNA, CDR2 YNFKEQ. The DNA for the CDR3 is TGTGCCAGCAGCCAAGTAGCTAGCGGGGGGGCCGGGCACACCGGGGAGCTGTTTTTT. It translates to CASSQVASGGAGHTGELFF.

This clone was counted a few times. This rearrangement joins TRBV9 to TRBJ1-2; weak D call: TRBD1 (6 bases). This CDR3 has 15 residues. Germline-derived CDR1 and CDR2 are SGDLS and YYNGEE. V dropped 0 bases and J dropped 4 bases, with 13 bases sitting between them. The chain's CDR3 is CASSVASTGPYGYTF. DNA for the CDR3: TGTGCCAGCAGCGTAGCCTCAACAGGGCCCTATGGCTACACCTTC.

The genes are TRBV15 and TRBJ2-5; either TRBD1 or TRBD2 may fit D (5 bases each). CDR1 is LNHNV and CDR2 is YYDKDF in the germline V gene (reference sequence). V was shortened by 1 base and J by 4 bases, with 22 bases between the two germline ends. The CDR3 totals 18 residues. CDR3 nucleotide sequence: TGTGCCACCAGCAGAGCGTCGGGACGCTGGGCGGGTCTAGAGACCCAGTACTTC. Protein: CATSRASGRWAGLETQYF.

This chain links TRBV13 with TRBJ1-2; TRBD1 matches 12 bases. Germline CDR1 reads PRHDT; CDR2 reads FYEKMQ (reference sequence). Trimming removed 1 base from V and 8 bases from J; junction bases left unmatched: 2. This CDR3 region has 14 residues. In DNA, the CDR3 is TGTGCCAGCAGCTTAGTTGGGACAGGGGGCGGCTACACCTTC. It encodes CASSLVGTGGGYTF.

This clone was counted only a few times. In nucleotides, the CDR3 is TGCGCCAGCAGCGATCCGGGACTAGCGGGCCGGGGGGAGACCCAGTACTTC. This translates into CASSDPGLAGRGETQYF. The rearrangement uses TRBV5-1 and TRBJ2-5, with 12 bases identical to TRBD2. The CDR3 has 17 residues. The germline V gene has CDR1 SGHRS and CDR2 YFSETQ. The V segment lost 4 bases and the J segment 5 bases; nucleotides outside the gene matches: 12. Drawing the rest from reference TRBV5-1 and TRBJ2-5, the complete variable domain is KAGVTQTPRYLIKTRGQQVTLSCSPISGHRSVSWYQQTPGQGLQFLFEYFSETQRNKGNFPGRFSGRQFSNSRSEMNVSTLELGDSALYLCASSDPGLAGRGETQYFGPGTRLLVL.

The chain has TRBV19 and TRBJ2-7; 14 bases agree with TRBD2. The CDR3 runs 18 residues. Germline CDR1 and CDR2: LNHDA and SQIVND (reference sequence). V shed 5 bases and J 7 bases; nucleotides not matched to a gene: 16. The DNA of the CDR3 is TGTGCCAGTAGTCGCACCGGGACTAGCGGGAGCCGAAGTCGGGAGCAGTACTTC. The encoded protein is CASSRTGTSGSRSREQYF.

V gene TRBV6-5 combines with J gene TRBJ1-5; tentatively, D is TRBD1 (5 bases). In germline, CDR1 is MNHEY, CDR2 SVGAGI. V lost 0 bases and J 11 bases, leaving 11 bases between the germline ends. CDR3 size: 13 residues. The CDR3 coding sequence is TGTGCCAGCAGTTACTCGATCAGGGCTGCCCAGCATTTT. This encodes CASSYSIRAAQHF.

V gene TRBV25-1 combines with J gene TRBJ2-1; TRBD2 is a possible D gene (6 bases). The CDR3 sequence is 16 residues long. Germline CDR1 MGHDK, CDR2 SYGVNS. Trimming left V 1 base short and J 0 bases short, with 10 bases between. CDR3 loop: CASSEFGLSSYNEQFF. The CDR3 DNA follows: TGTGCCAGCAGTGAATTCGGACTAAGCTCCTACAATGAGCAGTTCTTC. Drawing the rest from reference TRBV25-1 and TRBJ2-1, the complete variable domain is EADIYQTPRYLVIGTGKKITLECSQTMGHDKMYWYQQDPGMELHLIHYSYGVNSTEKGDLSSESTVSRIRTEHFPLTLESARPSHTSQYLCASSEFGLSSYNEQFFGPGTRLTVL.

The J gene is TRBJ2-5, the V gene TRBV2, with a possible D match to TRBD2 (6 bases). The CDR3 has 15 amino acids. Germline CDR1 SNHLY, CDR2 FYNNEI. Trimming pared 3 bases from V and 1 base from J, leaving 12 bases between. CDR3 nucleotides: TGTGCCAGCAGTGATGTGGCGGGGATCCAAGAGACCCAGTACTTC. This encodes CASSDVAGIQETQYF.

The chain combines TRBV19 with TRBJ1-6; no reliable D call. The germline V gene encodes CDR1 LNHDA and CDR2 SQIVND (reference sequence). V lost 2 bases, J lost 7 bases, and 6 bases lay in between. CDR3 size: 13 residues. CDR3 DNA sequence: TGTGCCAGTAGTATACACGGGAATTCACCCCTCCACTTT. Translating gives CASSIHGNSPLHF. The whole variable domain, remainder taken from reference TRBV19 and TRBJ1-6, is DGGITQSPKYLFRKEGQNVTLSCEQNLNHDAMYWYRQDPGQGLRLIYYSQIVNDFQKGDIAEGYSVSREKKESFPLTVTSAQKNPTAFYLCASSIHGNSPLHFGNGTRLTVT.

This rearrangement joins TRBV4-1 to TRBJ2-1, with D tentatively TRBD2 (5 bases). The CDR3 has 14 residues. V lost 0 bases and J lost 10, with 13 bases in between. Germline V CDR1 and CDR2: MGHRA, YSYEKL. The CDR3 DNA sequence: TGCGCCAGCAGCCAAGACTTATATAGGAGGGAGCAGTTCTTC. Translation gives CASSQDLYRREQFF.

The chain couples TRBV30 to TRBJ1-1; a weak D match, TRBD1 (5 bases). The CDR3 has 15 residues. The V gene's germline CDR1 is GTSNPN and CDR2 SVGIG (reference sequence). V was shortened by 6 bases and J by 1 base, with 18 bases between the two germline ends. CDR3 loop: CACPSEYGTNTEAFF. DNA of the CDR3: TGTGCCTGCCCCTCGGAGTATGGGACGAACACTGAAGCTTTCTTT.

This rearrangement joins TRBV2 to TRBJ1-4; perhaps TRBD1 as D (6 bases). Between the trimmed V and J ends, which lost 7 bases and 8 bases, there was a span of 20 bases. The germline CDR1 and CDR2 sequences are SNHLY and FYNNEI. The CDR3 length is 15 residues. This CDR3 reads CASNYVQGNKEKLFF. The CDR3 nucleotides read TGTGCCAGCAATTATGTACAGGGAAATAAAGAAAAACTGTTTTTT.

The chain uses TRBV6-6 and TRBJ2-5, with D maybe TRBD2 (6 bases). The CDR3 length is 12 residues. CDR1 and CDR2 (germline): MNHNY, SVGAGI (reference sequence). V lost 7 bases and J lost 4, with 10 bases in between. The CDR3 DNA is TGTGCCAGCACCTCCGGGGGAGAGACCCAGTACTTC. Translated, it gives CASTSGGETQYF.

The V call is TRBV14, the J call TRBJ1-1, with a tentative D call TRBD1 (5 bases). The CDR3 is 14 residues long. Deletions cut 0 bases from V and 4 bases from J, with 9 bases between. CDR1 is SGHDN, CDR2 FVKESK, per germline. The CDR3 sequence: CASSQDYGGTEAFF. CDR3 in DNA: TGTGCCAGCAGCCAAGATTATGGGGGCACTGAAGCTTTCTTT.